The rows below give T cell receptor beta chains drawn from one sample of a study of cytotoxic CD8 clonotypes in ibrutinib-treated CLL. TCRdb's table, derived via immunoSEQ multiplex PCR, lists solely in-frame clones and lacks some. The sample gives about 160,000 clones, about four fifths of which show up once; roughly 1.9% is in the top ten. Sequencing used PBMCs, obtained after 12 months of ibrutinib treatment. The receptors come from a human donor with chronic lymphocytic leukemia. Each CDR3 is given with its conserved first and last residue. The D gene is left open where the match is weak. Clone size, where shown, is once, few, many, or a class for clones that have expanded.

. | . | TRBJ2-7 | TRBV4-3 | CASSQGTGNSYEQYF | TGCGCCAGCAGCCAAGGGACGGGTAACTCCTACGAGCAGTACTTC
. | . | TRBJ2-3 | TRBV4-2 | CASSQEGVGGTDTQYF | TGTGCCAGCAGCCAAGAAGGTGTGGGGGGCACAGATACGCAGTATTTT
TRBD1 | . | TRBJ1-2 | TRBV28 | CASSPPGQGNYGYTF | TGTGCCAGCAGTCCACCGGGACAGGGGAACTATGGCTACACCTTC
TRBD2 | . | TRBJ2-1 | TRBV16 | CASSQLRSGSSYNEQFF | TGTGCCAGCAGCCAATTACGCAGCGGGAGCTCCTACAATGAGCAGTTCTTC
. | . | TRBJ1-1 | TRBV7-2 | CASSLDTLSTEAFF | TGTGCCAGCAGTTTAGACACCCTCTCCACTGAAGCTTTCTTT
. | . | TRBJ2-1 | TRBV28 | CASPKSGSDNEQFF | TGTGCCAGTCCGAAATCCGGAAGTGACAATGAGCAGTTCTTC
. | . | TRBJ2-3 | TRBV11-1 | CASSGWSTQDTQYF | TGTGCCAGCAGCGGGTGGTCGACTCAGGATACGCAGTATTTT
. | . | TRBJ2-7 | TRBV27 | CASSSPGRSSYEQYF | TGTGCCAGCAGTTCTCCGGGACGTTCCTCCTACGAGCAGTACTTC
. | . | TRBJ2-1 | TRBV7-2 | CASSPWGTGGRDEQFF | TGTGCCAGCAGCCCATGGGGGACCGGTGGGCGCGATGAGCAGTTCTTC
TRBD1 | . | TRBJ2-4 | TRBV2 | CASSGLRDRDPILAKNIQYF | TGTGCCAGCAGCGGCCTTAGGGACAGGGACCCGATCCTAGCCAAAAACATTCAGTACTTC
. | once | TRBJ1-4 | TRBV5-3 | CARSSQQGRSTNEKLFF | TGTGCCAGAAGCTCCCAGCAGGGACGATCAACTAATGAAAAACTGTTTTTT
. | . | TRBJ2-3 | TRBV7-9 | CASSGQATTDTQYF | TGTGCCAGCAGCGGCCAAGCGACAACAGATACGCAGTATTTT
. | . | TRBJ1-5 | TRBV7-5 | CVRSLLKTDYSNQPQHF | TGTGTCAGAAGCCTCCTTAAGACGGATTATAGCAATCAGCCCCAGCATTTT
TRBD1 | many | TRBJ1-3 | TRBV7-9 | CASSAAYRGGGNTIYF | TGTGCCAGCAGCGCCGCCTACAGGGGTGGCGGAAACACCATATATTTT
. | . | TRBJ2-2 | TRBV19 | CASSDLTVSAGELFF | TGTGCCAGTAGCGACCTGACAGTATCGGCCGGGGAGCTGTTTTTT
TRBD1 | . | TRBJ2-5 | TRBV27 | CASSFEGARQETQYF | TGTGCCAGCAGTTTCGAGGGGGCGCGGCAAGAGACCCAGTACTTC
. | . | TRBJ1-3 | TRBV28 | CASSRPQGTGNTIYF | TGTGCCAGCAGTCGACCCCAGGGGACCGGAAACACCATATATTTT
. | . | TRBJ1-4 | TRBV7-3 | CASRTAEAATNEKLFF | TGTGCCAGCAGGACGGCGGAGGCGGCAACTAATGAAAAACTGTTTTTT
. | once | TRBJ2-4 | TRBV7-9 | CASSRGSSGIQYF | TGTGCCAGCAGCCGAGGGAGTTCAGGCATTCAGTACTTC
. | . | TRBJ1-5 | TRBV6-5 | CASSLFGGQPQHF | TGTGCCAGCAGCTTATTCGGTGGTCAGCCCCAGCATTTT
TRBD1 | . | TRBJ2-1 | TRBV27 | CASSWIQGAVSYNEQFF | TGTGCCAGCAGTTGGATCCAGGGGGCCGTCTCCTACAATGAGCAGTTCTTC
TRBD1 | . | TRBJ1-2 | TRBV7-9 | CASSRRTGVLLANYGYTF | TGTGCCAGCAGCCGTCGGACAGGAGTTCTACTAGCTAACTATGGCTACACCTTC
. | . | TRBJ1-1 | TRBV7-2 | CASSGQHRGTEAFF | TGTGCCAGCAGCGGACAGCACCGGGGCACTGAAGCTTTCTTT
TRBD1 | . | TRBJ2-7 | TRBV15 | CATSRGGTGEYEQYF | TGTGCCACCAGCAGAGGGGGGACAGGGGAATACGAGCAGTACTTC
. | . | TRBJ2-3 | TRBV6-6 | CASSQIQGSTDTQYF | TGTGCCAGCAGTCAGATACAGGGTTCTACAGATACGCAGTATTTT